The entry that follows covers one T cell receptor (beta chain) sequence. Its antigen is currently not known. There are no base qualities to consult, and no much larger clone falls within one base. This record belongs to a study of OX40 agonist ivuxolimab in advanced cancers. About the full investigation: The costimulatory receptor OX40 (CD134) was targeted by ivuxolimab, a fully human IgG2 agonistic monoclonal antibody. Prior anti-PD-1, anti-PD-L1 or anti-CTLA-4 therapy was permitted, and checkpoint inhibitors had been received by around 40% of dose-escalation patients. The purpose of peripheral TCRbeta sequencing was to test whether ivuxolimab changed TCR sequence diversity and led to clonal T-cell expansion. The dose-escalation cohort was around 84% male with a mean age of approximately 59 years, ranging from roughly 23 to 90. Of the approximately 50 dose-escalation patients, hepatocellular carcinoma was present in 19, melanoma in roughly 15, renal cell carcinoma in 9 and head and neck cancer in 9. The paper describes the monotherapy dose-escalation part (N = 52 patients) of the phase I trial of ivuxolimab. Intravenous ivuxolimab was administered to patients every 2 weeks at six dose levels: 0.01, 0.1, 0.3, 1.5, 3 and 10 mg/kg. Three dose-escalation patients achieved partial responses, one with hepatocellular carcinoma and two with cutaneous melanoma. General conclusions and limits of the study: At doses of 0.1 to 3.0 mg/kg, clonal expansion of both CD4+ and CD8+ blood T cells was observed from baseline to week 6. Partial responders in the 0.1-3.0 mg/kg groups had among the lowest normalized peripheral clonal expansion, especially among CD8+ T cells. Which antigens the clonally expanded peripheral T cells were specific for was not determined. After ivuxolimab, more expanded clones were found on average in CD8+ T cells than in CD4+ T cells. Low levels of normalized T-cell clonal expansion were also seen in some patients who did not respond.

Genomic DNA was isolated from the sorted cells so that the TCRbeta CDR3 region could be sequenced. TCRbeta CDR3 regions were sequenced using the immunoSEQ Assay. TCRdb limited this immuneACCESS table to in-frame rearrangements with V and J called. A share of clones is missing; checked studies link under half to unresolved V genes, and the rest is unexplained. Present in this sample are 30,000 to 40,000 clones, approximately 80% of which were seen just once. The ten largest clones add up to approximately 11% of the sample. A distance of 18 bases separates the germline ends of V and J, which lose 8 bases and 11 bases respectively. Inclusive of the bounding cysteine and phenylalanine, the CDR3 is 12 residues long. Only CDR3 DNA is held: 36 bases, read in frame from base 1. Per the germline V gene (reference sequence), MNHEY is the CDR1 and SMNVEV is the CDR2. Patients with a history of autoimmune disease or receiving systemic immunosuppression were excluded from the trial. Peripheral blood for TCR sequencing was collected from all dose cohorts at baseline, on cycle 4 day 1, and on cycle 7 day 1. Samples were obtained from an open-label, multicenter, first-in-human phase I dose-escalation trial of ivuxolimab. Adults with locally advanced or metastatic head and neck squamous cell, hepatocellular, melanoma or renal cell carcinoma were enrolled in the trial. Before TCR sequencing, CD4+ T cells and CD8+ T cells were sorted from peripheral blood as separate populations.

The TCR comes from an adult with an advanced solid tumor such as melanoma, head and neck, liver or kidney cancer. This material consisted of CD4+ or CD8+ T cells sorted from blood, taken in a trial of the OX40 agonist ivuxolimab. The chain joins TRBV27 to TRBJ1-1; no D segment can be confidently identified. The DNA sequence is given as TGTGCCAGCTGGTCACGTTCAGTAACGGCTTTCTTT. Translated, it gives CASWSRSVTAFF.